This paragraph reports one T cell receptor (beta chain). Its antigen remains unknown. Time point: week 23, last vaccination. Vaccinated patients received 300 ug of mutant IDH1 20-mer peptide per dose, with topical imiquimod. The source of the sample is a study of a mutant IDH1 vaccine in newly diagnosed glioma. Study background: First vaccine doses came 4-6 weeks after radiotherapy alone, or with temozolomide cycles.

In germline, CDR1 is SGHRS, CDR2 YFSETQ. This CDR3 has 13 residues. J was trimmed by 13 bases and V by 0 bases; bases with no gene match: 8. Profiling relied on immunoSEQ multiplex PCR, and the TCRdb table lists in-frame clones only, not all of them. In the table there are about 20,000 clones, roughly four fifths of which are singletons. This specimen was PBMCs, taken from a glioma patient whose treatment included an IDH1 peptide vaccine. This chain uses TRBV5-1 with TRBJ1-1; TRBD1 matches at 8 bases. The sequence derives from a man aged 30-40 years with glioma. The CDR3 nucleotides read TGCGCCAGCAGCTTGGAACAGGGGGTTCTGTTTTTCTTT. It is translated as CASSLEQGVLFFF.